The T cell receptor (beta chain) described here comes from a study of early T cells in non-severe SARS-CoV-2 infection. Study context: The study sequenced bulk RNA from unsorted whole blood, with chains unpaired.

The CDR3 runs 13 residues. The germline V gene encodes CDR1 SQVTM and CDR2 ANQGSEA. V was clipped by 7 bases and J by 5 bases; unmatched bases: 7. TCRdb re-analysed the 5' RACE reads in MiXCR, keeping a single row per CDR3 protein. The top ten clones hold approximately 5.3% of a sample with 98,000 or so distinct CDR3 sequences, more than 9.5% of them seen once. The sequencing input was whole blood. This sequence was found in an adult who was a healthcare worker with PCR-confirmed SARS-CoV-2 infection or an uninfected control (not recorded which). This chain links TRBV29-1 with TRBJ1-2; 10 bases line up with TRBD1. The CDR3: CSAPTGGKYGYTF. In nucleotides, the CDR3 is TGCAGCGCTCCGACAGGGGGCAAGTATGGCTACACCTTC.